This T cell receptor beta chain was profiled in a study of cytotoxic CD8 clonotypes in ibrutinib-treated CLL. At the level of the study: The group held 11 relapsed/refractory and around 15 treatment-naive patients, with 17 IGHV unmutated. General study points: Baseline levels of clonality went above those of age-matched healthy donors and moved with circulating CD8+ T-cell counts. Clonality rose at ibrutinib response, held steady in sustained remission, and fell toward baseline at progression.

Method: immunoSEQ multiplex PCR; TCRdb's copy keeps in-frame clones and lacks some. The table lists some 47,000 clones, around 52% of them singletons. Note on this clone: Its target is not known.

Germline CDR1 and CDR2: SQVTM and ANQGSEA. Trimming left V 7 bases short and J 8 bases short, with 23 bases between. This CDR3 region has 15 residues. The chain combines TRBV29-1 with TRBJ1-4; D perhaps matches TRBD1 (6 bases). Specimen: PBMCs, collected after 24 months of ibrutinib treatment. This clonotype was sampled from a human donor with chronic lymphocytic leukemia. The chain's CDR3 is CSALGTRGWEEKLFF. CDR3 coding DNA: TGCAGCGCCCTTGGGACCAGGGGATGGGAAGAAAAACTGTTTTTT.